These T cell receptor beta chains were read from a single sample in a study of identical twins. TCRdb re-analysed the 5' RACE reads in MiXCR, keeping a single row per CDR3 protein. The table has 1.5 million to 2 million distinct CDR3 sequences, roughly a third seen once. Material for sequencing was cord blood. The receptor set was obtained from a newborn girl in good health. Each CDR3 is given with its conserved first and last residue. The D gene is left open where the match is weak. For some rows the clone size is stated as once, few or many, or as a class when expanded; others skip it.

14 NA NA TRBJ1-2 TRBV28 CASTVFGGNYGYTF TGTGCCAGCACCGTTTTCGGGGGGAACTATGGCTACACCTTC
15 NA NA TRBJ2-5 TRBV20-1 CSARDLPYWGETQYF TGCAGTGCTAGAGATCTACCCTATTGGGGAGAGACCCAGTACTTC
15 TRBD2 NA TRBJ2-7 TRBV3-1 CASSQTSGVTYEHYF TGTGCCAGCAGCCAAACTAGCGGGGTCACCTACGAGCACTACTTC
18 TRBD1 NA TRBJ1-1 TRBV12-5 CASGLVLGTGDYNTEAFF TGTGCTAGTGGTTTGGTACTCGGGACAGGCGACTATAACACTGAAGCTTTCTTT
12 NA many TRBJ2-7 TRBV6-1 CASRFSSPGQYF TGTGCCAGCCGATTTTCTTCACCCGGGCAGTACTTC
15 NA NA TRBJ2-2 TRBV20-1 CSAARTVDVTGELFF TGCAGTGCTGCTCGGACAGTAGACGTCACCGGGGAGCTGTTTTTT
12 NA many TRBJ2-5 TRBV10-3 CAIRDSQETQYF TGTGCCATCAGGGACAGCCAAGAGACCCAGTACTTC
16 NA once TRBJ2-7 TRBV7-2 CASSSFQVHPYNEQYF TGTGCCAGCAGCTCCTTTCAGGTGCACCCCTACAATGAGCAGTACTTC
17 TRBD2 NA TRBJ2-3 TRBV11-1 CASSLAFGGGAADTQYF TGTGCCAGCAGCTTAGCGTTCGGGGGGGGCGCCGCAGATACGCAGTATTTT
15 TRBD2 many TRBJ2-1 TRBV4-2 CASSQASSGLDEQFF TGTGCCAGCAGCCAAGCGTCTAGCGGGTTGGATGAGCAGTTCTTC
13 NA NA TRBJ2-7 TRBV28 CAGTGSPSYEQYF TGTGCCGGCACTGGCAGTCCCTCCTACGAGCAGTACTTC
15 TRBD2 NA TRBJ2-7 TRBV20-1 CSAPSGGTSSYEQYF TGCAGTGCTCCATCCGGGGGGACCAGCTCCTACGAGCAGTACTTC
15 NA NA TRBJ1-1 TRBV24-1 CATSDYRELNTEAFF TGTGCCACCAGTGATTACCGGGAATTGAACACTGAAGCTTTCTTT
12 TRBD1 few TRBJ2-5 TRBV20-1 CSLNRGQETQYF TGCAGCTTAAACAGGGGACAAGAGACCCAGTACTTC
16 TRBD2 NA TRBJ2-7 TRBV5-1 CASSFELAGGSYEQYF TGCGCCAGCAGCTTCGAACTAGCGGGGGGCTCCTACGAGCAGTACTTC
14 NA few TRBJ2-1 TRBV28 CASSIPGRVNEQFF TGTGCCAGCAGTATTCCGGGACGAGTTAATGAGCAGTTCTTC
16 TRBD1 NA TRBJ2-1 TRBV4-1 CASSQVGRGQHNEQFF TGCGCCAGCAGCCAAGTCGGCAGGGGGCAACACAATGAGCAGTTCTTC
15 TRBD2 few TRBJ2-3 TRBV3-1 CASSQEAGGLDTQYF TGTGCCAGCAGCCAAGAAGCGGGAGGGTTAGATACGCAGTATTTT
13 TRBD1 NA TRBJ2-7 TRBV24-1 CATSEPTGNEQYF TGTGCCACCAGTGAGCCGACAGGGAACGAGCAGTACTTC
14 NA few TRBJ2-2 TRBV10-3 CAARFAGTTGELFF TGTGCCGCCCGGTTTGCAGGGACCACCGGGGAGCTGTTTTTT
16 NA few TRBJ2-1 TRBV12-3/TRBV12-4 CASSTGTTSVDNEQFF TGTGCCAGCAGTACCGGGACAACTTCCGTGGACAATGAGCAGTTCTTC
17 NA NA TRBJ1-2 TRBV28 CASSFNSPVGRGYGYTF TGTGCCAGCAGTTTTAATTCGCCGGTGGGCAGGGGTTATGGCTACACCTTC
12 NA NA TRBJ2-2 TRBV12-3/TRBV12-4 CASPSGTGELFF TGTGCCAGCCCCAGCGGTACCGGGGAGCTGTTTTTT
15 TRBD2 NA TRBJ2-1 TRBV7-2 CASSSSGSTYNEQFF TGTGCCAGCAGCTCTAGCGGGAGTACCTACAATGAGCAGTTCTTC
16 NA few TRBJ2-3 TRBV7-9 CASSRGSLGSTDTQYF TGTGCCAGCAGCCGGGGGTCACTCGGTAGCACAGATACGCAGTATTTT
16 TRBD2 few TRBJ2-5 TRBV3-1 CASSLTGTSTQETQYF TGTGCCAGCAGCCTTACCGGGACTAGCACGCAAGAGACCCAGTACTTC
14 NA NA TRBJ2-3 TRBV25-1 CASSELPSTDTQYF TGTGCCAGCAGTGAATTGCCTTCCACAGATACGCAGTATTTT
10 NA NA TRBJ2-5 TRBV2 CASGFGEQYF TGTGCCAGCGGCTTTGGGGAGCAGTACTTC
15 TRBD2 NA TRBJ2-1 TRBV4-1 CASSQVLLAGYEQFF TGCGCCAGCAGCCAAGTGTTGCTAGCGGGATATGAGCAGTTCTTC
17 NA NA TRBJ2-3 TRBV7-9 CASSEGRTFQGTDTQYF TGTGCCAGCAGCGAAGGCAGGACGTTCCAGGGCACAGATACGCAGTATTTT
14 TRBD2 NA TRBJ2-5 TRBV14 CASSQASGVETQYF TGTGCCAGCAGCCAAGCCAGCGGGGTAGAGACCCAGTACTTC
14 TRBD1 NA TRBJ2-7 TRBV15 CATSGDRGRVEQYF TGTGCCACCAGCGGAGACAGGGGGCGCGTCGAGCAGTACTTC
11 NA NA TRBJ2-7 TRBV27 CASRWGTEQYF TGTGCCAGCAGGTGGGGCACTGAGCAGTACTTC
15 NA NA TRBJ2-6 TRBV7-9 CASSLGQFGANVLTF TGTGCCAGCAGCTTAGGTCAGTTTGGGGCCAACGTCCTGACTTTC
17 TRBD1 NA TRBJ1-2 TRBV5-4 CASSSLYDPGQVSGYTF TGTGCCAGCAGCAGTTTGTACGATCCTGGACAGGTCTCTGGCTACACCTTC
17 TRBD2 many TRBJ2-3 TRBV27 CASSFATAASGADTQYF TGTGCCAGCAGTTTCGCTACTGCAGCTAGCGGGGCAGATACGCAGTATTTT
20 TRBD2 NA TRBJ2-1 TRBV4-1 CASSALGGLAGESPYNEQFF TGCGCCAGCAGCGCCCTAGGGGGACTAGCGGGAGAGTCCCCCTACAATGAGCAGTTCTTC
15 TRBD1 NA TRBJ2-3 TRBV5-1 CASSIGQGSTDTQYF TGCGCCAGCAGCATCGGACAGGGGAGCACAGATACGCAGTATTTT
12 NA NA TRBJ1-4 TRBV7-9 CSSWGREEKLFF TGTTCCAGCTGGGGGCGTGAGGAAAAACTGTTTTTT
13 TRBD2 NA TRBJ2-7 TRBV2 CADRAGAGYEQYF TGTGCCGATCGAGCGGGGGCGGGTTACGAGCAGTACTTC